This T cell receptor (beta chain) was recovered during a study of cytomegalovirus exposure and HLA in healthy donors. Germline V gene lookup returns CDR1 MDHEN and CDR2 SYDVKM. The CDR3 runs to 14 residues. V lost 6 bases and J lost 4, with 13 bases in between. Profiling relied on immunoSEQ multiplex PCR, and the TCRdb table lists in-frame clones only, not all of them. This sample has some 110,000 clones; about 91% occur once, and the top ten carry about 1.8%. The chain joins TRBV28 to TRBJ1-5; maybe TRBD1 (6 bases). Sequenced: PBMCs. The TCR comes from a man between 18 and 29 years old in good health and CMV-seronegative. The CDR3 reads CASSAGTRNQPQHF. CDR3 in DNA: TGTGCCAGCAGCGCCGGGACAAGAAATCAGCCCCAGCATTTT.